The 22 T cell receptor beta chains reported below all come from one sample, sequenced in a study of CD8 T cells in ankylosing spondylitis. Study observations and caveats: Made up of eight highly homologous variants, a TCR beta motif appeared characteristic of ankylosing spondylitis blood.

In TCRdb, the 5' RACE reads were re-called with MiXCR into one record per CDR3 protein. The sample contains some 330,000 distinct CDR3 sequences, 7.5% to 9% of which appear only once. Their target antigens are unknown. The sample consisted of blood, either unsorted or a sorted T cell fraction (not recorded which). These receptors were obtained from a male donor with ankylosing spondylitis.

This clonotype appeared many times. The gene calls are TRBV4-3 and TRBJ2-1; no reliable D call. The V and J ends lost 5 bases and 4 bases respectively, with 18 bases between them. CDR1 is LGHNA, CDR2 YSLEER, per germline. The CDR3 runs 16 residues. CDR3 sequence reads: CASSVLPGPRYNEQFF. CDR3 coding DNA: TGCGCCAGCAGCGTGTTACCGGGCCCAAGGTACAATGAGCAGTTCTTC.

This clonotype came up many times. The chain is built from TRBV28 and TRBJ2-1; D is uncertain. Trimming took 4 bases from V and 2 from J, leaving 12 bases between them. The CDR3 is 15 residues long. CDR1 MDHEN and CDR2 SYDVKM come from the germline V gene. CDR3 in DNA: TGTGCCAGCAGTTCCCGGGTCTCCCCCTACAATGAGCAGTTCTTC. This encodes CASSSRVSPYNEQFF.

The rearrangement links TRBV2 to TRBJ1-4, with 7 bases lining up with TRBD1. Germline-derived CDR1 and CDR2 are SNHLY and FYNNEI. The CDR3 spans 14 residues. V shed 3 bases and J 7 bases; nucleotides not matched to a gene: 5. As DNA, the CDR3 is TGTGCCAGCAGTGAGAAGACAGGGCGTGAAAAACTGTTTTTT. It translates to CASSEKTGREKLFF.

The chain joins TRBV6-1 to TRBJ1-1; no clear D gene. CDR1 is MNHNS, CDR2 SASEGT, per germline. V was trimmed by 4 bases and J by 1 base, leaving 19 bases between them. This CDR3 has 17 residues. The CDR3 sequence: CASSGIGNSGPNTEAFF. CDR3 sequence (DNA): TGTGCCAGCAGTGGGATCGGAAATTCCGGACCGAACACTGAAGCTTTCTTT.

The table lists this clonotype with a few counts. The chain is built from TRBV6-2 or TRBV6-3 and TRBJ1-2, with D unresolved. The V and J ends lost 7 bases and 5 bases respectively, with 11 bases between them. CDR1 and CDR2 from the germline V gene are MNHEY and SVGEGT. This CDR3 spans 12 amino acids. The CDR3 loop reads CASTRRGYGYTF. CDR3 bases: TGTGCCAGCACCCGACGGGGTTATGGCTACACCTTC.

This clonotype was counted ten times or more. The chain has TRBV3-1 and TRBJ1-6; D gene ambiguous. Germline lookup yields CDR1 LGHDT and CDR2 YNNKEL (reference sequence). V lost 1 base and J lost 10, with 14 bases in between. The CDR3 contains 15 residues. CDR3 DNA: TGTGCCAGCAGCCAAGTCCCTAAGTATTGGTCACCCCTCCACTTT. This translates into CASSQVPKYWSPLHF.

Ten or more counts support this clonotype. The V gene is TRBV7-2, the J gene TRBJ2-2; D not certain. Trimming left V 2 bases short and J 9 bases short, with 7 bases between. The CDR3 totals 12 residues. CDR1 is SGHTA, CDR2 FQGNSA, per germline. CDR3 loop: CASSLLSRELFF. CDR3 coding DNA: TGTGCCAGCAGCTTATTGTCCCGGGAGCTGTTTTTT. Filled out from reference TRBV7-2 and TRBJ2-2, the complete variable domain reads GAGVSQSPSNKVTEKGKDVELRCDPISGHTALYWYRQSLGQGLEFLIYFQGNSAPDKSGLPSDRFSAERTGGSVSTLTIQRTQQEDSAVYLCASSLLSRELFFGEGSRLTVL.

This clonotype was detected only a few times. The chain employs TRBV27 and TRBJ1-1; D is perhaps TRBD1 (6 bases). The germline V and J ends were trimmed by 4 bases and 3 bases, with 12 bases remaining between them. The germline V gene has CDR1 MNHEY and CDR2 SMNVEV (reference sequence). CDR3 length: 14 residues. The CDR3 is CASSYRELHTEAFF. The CDR3, as DNA: TGTGCCAGCAGTTACAGGGAGTTGCACACTGAAGCTTTCTTT.

This clonotype showed up just a few times. This sequence joins TRBV5-1 and TRBJ2-7, with a tentative D call TRBD1 (6 bases). The V end lost 4 bases, the J end lost 1 base, and 18 bases lay between the germline ends. Germline CDR1 and CDR2: SGHRS and YFSETQ. The CDR3 loop spans 16 amino acids. In nucleotides, the CDR3 is TGCGCCAGCAGCCTGCAGCAGGGGTTTGGGTCCTACGAGCAGTACTTC. Translated, it gives CASSLQQGFGSYEQYF.

This clonotype was observed at least ten times. V usage is TRBV28 and J usage is TRBJ1-1; perhaps TRBD1 as D (6 bases). Trimming left V 9 bases short and J 9 bases short, with 17 bases between. The germline V gene has CDR1 MDHEN and CDR2 SYDVKM. The CDR3 extends over 12 amino acids. The CDR3 here is CASKLGQTKAFF. CDR3 nucleotide sequence: TGTGCCAGTAAATTAGGACAGACAAAAGCTTTCTTT. Full variable domain (outside the CDR3, taken from reference TRBV28 and TRBJ1-1): DVKVTQSSRYLVKRTGEKVFLECVQDMDHENMFWYRQDPGLGLRLIYFSYDVKMKEKGDIPEGYSVSREKKERFSLILESASTNQTSMYLCASKLGQTKAFFGQGTRLTVV.

This clonotype was counted between two and nine times. V usage is TRBV5-1 and J usage is TRBJ2-1; tentatively, D is TRBD2 (6 bases). CDR3 size: 15 residues. Germline-derived CDR1 and CDR2 are SGHRS and YFSETQ. V gave up 4 bases and J gave up 8 bases, with 19 bases separating them. The CDR3 here is CASSPEAERVYEQFF. In nucleotides, the CDR3 is TGCGCCAGCAGCCCGGAGGCGGAGCGGGTGTATGAGCAGTTCTTC. The full variable domain, with the rest looked up from reference TRBV5-1 and TRBJ2-1, is KAGVTQTPRYLIKTRGQQVTLSCSPISGHRSVSWYQQTPGQGLQFLFEYFSETQRNKGNFPGRFSGRQFSNSRSEMNVSTLELGDSALYLCASSPEAERVYEQFFGPGTRLTVL.

The chain is built from TRBV24-1 and TRBJ1-2, with a possible D match to TRBD1 (6 bases). Per germline, CDR1 KGHDR and CDR2 SFDVKD. This CDR3 spans 18 amino acids. V was trimmed by 4 bases and J by 4 bases, leaving 24 bases between them. CDR3 sequence reads: CATSDLDAVTGVSYGYTF. CDR3 bases: TGTGCCACCAGTGACCTCGATGCCGTGACAGGAGTTTCCTATGGCTACACCTTC.

In this sample, this clonotype turned up many times. The chain links TRBV5-1 to TRBJ2-2, with D maybe TRBD1 (6 bases). The germline CDR1 and CDR2 sequences are SGHRS and YFSETQ. V lost 1 base and J lost 3, with 10 bases in between. This CDR3 spans 15 amino acids. The CDR3 spells CASSLIGGDTGELFF. In DNA form, the CDR3 reads TGCGCCAGCAGCTTGATTGGGGGCGACACCGGGGAGCTGTTTTTT.

This clonotype was recorded a few times. The rearrangement joins TRBV29-1 to TRBJ2-5; 10 nucleotides match TRBD2. Germline V gives CDR1 SQVTM, CDR2 ANQGSEA. This CDR3 has 16 residues. V lost 3 bases and J lost 5; bases outside the gene matches: 12. In nucleotides, the CDR3 is TGCAGCGTTGATCCAGCGGGAGGGCCAGGGGTGGAGACCCAGTACTTC. This gives the protein CSVDPAGGPGVETQYF.

This clonotype was picked up a small number of times. V is TRBV20-1 and J is TRBJ1-2; maybe TRBD1 (5 bases). This CDR3 contains 12 residues. V lost 1 base and J lost 4, with 7 bases in between. Germline V gives CDR1 DFQATT, CDR2 SNEGSKA (reference sequence). The CDR3 protein is CSARATAYGYTF. CDR3 sequence (DNA): TGCAGTGCTAGAGCGACAGCCTATGGCTACACCTTC.

This clonotype turned up a few times. The chain combines TRBV5-1 with TRBJ1-1; 11 bases are shared with TRBD1. V dropped 4 bases and J dropped 0; count of bases not matched to a gene: 8. The CDR3 is made up of 17 amino acids. CDR1 is SGHRS and CDR2 is YFSETQ in the germline V gene. CDR3 residues: CASSAGQGATMNTEAFF. The CDR3 bases are TGCGCCAGCAGCGCTGGACAGGGGGCCACCATGAACACTGAAGCTTTCTTT.

This clonotype was counted between two and nine times. Here the CDR3 DNA reads TGTGCCAGCAGGGGACGGGAGGTCAGCTCCTACAATGAGCAGTTCTTC. This encodes CASRGREVSSYNEQFF. The chain carries TRBV7-8 and TRBJ2-1; 7 positions match TRBD2. In germline, CDR1 is SGHVS, CDR2 FQNEAQ. This CDR3 has 16 residues. V trimming: 6 bases; J trimming: 0 bases; junction bases outside the gene matches: 8.

J is TRBJ2-5 and V is TRBV18; 9 nucleotides line up with TRBD2. V gave up 5 bases and J gave up 1 base; unmatched junction bases: 2. The CDR3 is 14 amino acids. In germline, CDR1 is KGHSH, CDR2 LQKENI. DNA of the CDR3: TGTGCCAGCTCATTTAGCGGGGGCCAAGAGACCCAGTACTTC. Translated: CASSFSGGQETQYF.

This clonotype appeared a few times. V and J are TRBV7-8 and TRBJ2-7; D gene ambiguous. The CDR3 contains 16 residues. The V end lost 0 bases, the J end lost 2 bases, and 14 bases lay between the germline ends. Germline CDR1 is SGHVS and CDR2 is FQNEAQ. Here the CDR3 DNA reads TGTGCCAGCAGCTTAGCGACAAGGGTCGGAGCCTACGAGCAGTACTTC. Encoded protein: CASSLATRVGAYEQYF.

This clonotype has at least ten counts. This chain uses TRBV29-1 with TRBJ2-1, with D unclear. The germline CDR1 and CDR2 sequences are SQVTM and ANQGSEA. V was shortened by 4 bases and J by 3 bases, with 10 bases between the two germline ends. The CDR3 extends over 13 amino acids. The CDR3 sequence is CSVVLQRYNEQFF. The CDR3 coding sequence is TGCAGCGTTGTTCTACAGCGCTACAATGAGCAGTTCTTC.

This clonotype occurred many times. V and J are TRBV29-1 and TRBJ1-2; 7 bases agree with TRBD1. CDR3 length: 12 residues. V was clipped by 8 bases and J by 4 bases; unmatched bases: 7. CDR1 is SQVTM and CDR2 is ANQGSEA in the germline V gene. The CDR3 sequence is CSSWGTAYGYTF. Written as DNA, the CDR3 is TGCAGCTCCTGGGGGACAGCCTATGGCTACACCTTC.

This clonotype was counted only a few times. The V gene is TRBV7-3, the J gene TRBJ2-7; TRBD2 agrees at 7 bases. V was clipped by 5 bases and J by 7 bases; unmatched bases: 8. There are 13 residues in the CDR3. From germline, CDR1 is SGHTA and CDR2 FQGTGA. CDR3 bases: TGTGCCAGCAGCGCCCCGGGACTACCGGAGCAGTACTTC. Its translation is CASSAPGLPEQYF.